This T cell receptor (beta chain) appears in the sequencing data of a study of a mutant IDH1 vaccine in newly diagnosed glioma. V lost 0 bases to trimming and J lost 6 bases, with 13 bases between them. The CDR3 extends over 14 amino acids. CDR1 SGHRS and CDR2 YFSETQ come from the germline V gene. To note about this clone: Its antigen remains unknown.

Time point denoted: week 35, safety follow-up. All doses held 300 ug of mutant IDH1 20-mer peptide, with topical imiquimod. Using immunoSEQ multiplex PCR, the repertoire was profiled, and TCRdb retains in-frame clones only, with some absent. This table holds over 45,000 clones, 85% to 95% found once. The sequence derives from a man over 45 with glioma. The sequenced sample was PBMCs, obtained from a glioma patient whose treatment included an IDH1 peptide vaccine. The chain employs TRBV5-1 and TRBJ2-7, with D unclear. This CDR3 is CASSLGAHSGEQYF. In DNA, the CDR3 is TGCGCCAGCAGCTTGGGAGCCCATTCCGGCGAGCAGTACTTC. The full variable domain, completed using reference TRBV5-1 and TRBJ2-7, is KAGVTQTPRYLIKTRGQQVTLSCSPISGHRSVSWYQQTPGQGLQFLFEYFSETQRNKGNFPGRFSGRQFSNSRSEMNVSTLELGDSALYLCASSLGAHSGEQYFGPGTRLTVT.